This is a list of T cell receptor beta chains from one sample in a study of blood T cell repertoires in COVID-19. Data came from immunoSEQ multiplex PCR; TCRdb stores just in-frame clones and leaves some out. The data hold over 200,000 clones, with 88% observed a single time. Sequencing was done on a sample of PBMCs or T cells enriched from blood (not recorded which). Receptors originate from a woman aged 40 to 50 with acute COVID-19. Each CDR3 is given with its conserved first and last residue.

V gene	J gene	CDR3 protein
TRBV2	TRBJ2-5	CASSGLAGPRETQYF
TRBV24-1	TRBJ1-4	CATSGQCLTARINEKLFF
TRBV5-4	TRBJ2-5	CASSPVSWGRGQQTQYF
TRBV7-2	TRBJ1-2	CASRTTGGNGYTF
TRBV25-1	TRBJ2-3	CASSGRLGATRIGTQYF
TRBV5-5	TRBJ2-2	CASSLDRANTGELFF
TRBV10-3	TRBJ2-3	CAIRGTSGLDTDTQYF
TRBV11-3	TRBJ2-6	CASSLGEAGANVLTF
TRBV12-3/TRBV12-4	TRBJ1-1	CASSLTYRDEAFF
TRBV9	TRBJ2-1	CASSVVGEGYVEQFF
TRBV24-1	TRBJ2-3	CATSEQGFRTDTQYF
TRBV7-2	TRBJ1-6	CASQGQGYNSPLHF
TRBV5-1	TRBJ1-6	CASSLEAGYNSPLHF
TRBV6-4	TRBJ1-1	CASRVGEGTEAFF
TRBV7-2	TRBJ1-2	CASTHGTDGYTF
TRBV6-5	TRBJ1-4	CASKQWDSYEKLFF
TRBV19	TRBJ2-3	CASSHGHTSTDTQYF
TRBV9	TRBJ1-4	CASSVQGARFEKLFF